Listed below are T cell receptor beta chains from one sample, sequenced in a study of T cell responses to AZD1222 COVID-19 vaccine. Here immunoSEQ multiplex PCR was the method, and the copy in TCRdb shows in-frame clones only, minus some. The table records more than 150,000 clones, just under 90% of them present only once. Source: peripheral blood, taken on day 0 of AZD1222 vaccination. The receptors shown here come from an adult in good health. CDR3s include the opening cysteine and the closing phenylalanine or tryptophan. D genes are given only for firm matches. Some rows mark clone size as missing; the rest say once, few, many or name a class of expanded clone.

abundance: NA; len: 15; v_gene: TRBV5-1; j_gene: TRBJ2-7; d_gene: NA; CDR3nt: TGCGCCAGCAGCTTTCAGGGTGAAACCTCCTACGAGCAGTACTTC; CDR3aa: CASSFQGETSYEQYF
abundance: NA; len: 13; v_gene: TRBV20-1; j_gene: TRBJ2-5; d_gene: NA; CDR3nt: TGCAGTGCTAGTATGGGGCCCAAAGAGACCCAGTACTTC; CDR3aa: CSASMGPKETQYF
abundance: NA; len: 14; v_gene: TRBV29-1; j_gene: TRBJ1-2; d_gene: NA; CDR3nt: TGCAGCGTTGAAGATGATTCGGAACTCTATGGCTACACCTTC; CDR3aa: CSVEDDSELYGYTF
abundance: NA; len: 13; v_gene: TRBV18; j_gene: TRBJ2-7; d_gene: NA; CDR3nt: TGTGCCAGCTCAGGGGGTCCCCTCTACGAGCAGTACTTC; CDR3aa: CASSGGPLYEQYF
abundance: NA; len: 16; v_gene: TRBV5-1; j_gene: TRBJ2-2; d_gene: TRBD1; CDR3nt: TGCGCCAGCAGCGAGAAGACAGGGGCGAACACCGGGGAGCTGTTTTTT; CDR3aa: CASSEKTGANTGELFF
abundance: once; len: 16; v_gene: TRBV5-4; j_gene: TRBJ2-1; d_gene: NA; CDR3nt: TGTGCCAGCAGCCGGGTAGGAGCGGACTCCTACAATGAGCAGTTCTTC; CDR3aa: CASSRVGADSYNEQFF
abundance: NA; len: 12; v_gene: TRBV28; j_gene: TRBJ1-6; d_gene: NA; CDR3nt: TGTGCCAGCAGTTCCGCCTATTCACCCCTCCACTTT; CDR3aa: CASSSAYSPLHF
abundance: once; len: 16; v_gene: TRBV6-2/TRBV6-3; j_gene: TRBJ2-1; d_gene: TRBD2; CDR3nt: TGTGCCAGCAGTTACGGACTAGCCAGCTCCTACAATGAGCAGTTCTTC; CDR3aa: CASSYGLASSYNEQFF
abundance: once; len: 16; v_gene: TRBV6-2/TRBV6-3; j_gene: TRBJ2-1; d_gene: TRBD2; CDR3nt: TGTGCCAGCAGCCGTCTAGCGGCAAGGCCCATGGATGAGCAGTTCTTC; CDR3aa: CASSRLAARPMDEQFF
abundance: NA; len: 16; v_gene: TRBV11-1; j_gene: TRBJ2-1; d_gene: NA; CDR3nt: TGTGCCAGCAGCTTAGCGCACCCGGGTAGCGGCAATGAGCAGTTCTTC; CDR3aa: CASSLAHPGSGNEQFF
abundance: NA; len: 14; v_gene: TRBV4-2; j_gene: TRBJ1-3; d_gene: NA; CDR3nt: TGTGCCAGCAGCCAAGCGGGCCAGGGAAACACCATATATTTT; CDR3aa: CASSQAGQGNTIYF
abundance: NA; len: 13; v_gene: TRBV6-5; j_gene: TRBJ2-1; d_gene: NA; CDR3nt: TGTGCCAGCCAGGGAAGATCCTACAATGAGCAGTTCTTC; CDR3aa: CASQGRSYNEQFF
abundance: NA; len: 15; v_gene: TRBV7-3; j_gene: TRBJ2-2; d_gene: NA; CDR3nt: TGTGCCAGCAGCTCCTCGGGAACCATCACCGGGGAGCTGTTTTTT; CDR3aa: CASSSSGTITGELFF
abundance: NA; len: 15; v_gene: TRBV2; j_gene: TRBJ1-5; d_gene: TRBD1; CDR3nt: TGTGCCAGCAGTGGCGACAGGGCCGGCAATCAGCCCCAGCATTTT; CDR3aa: CASSGDRAGNQPQHF
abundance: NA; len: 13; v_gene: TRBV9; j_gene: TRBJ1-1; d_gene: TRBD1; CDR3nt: TGTGCCAGCAGCGTAGACAGGGGGCGACCAGCTTTCTTT; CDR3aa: CASSVDRGRPAFF
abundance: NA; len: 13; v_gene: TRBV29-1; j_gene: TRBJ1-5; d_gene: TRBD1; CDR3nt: TGCAGCGTTCGGGGACAGGACAATCAGCCCCAGCATTTT; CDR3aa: CSVRGQDNQPQHF
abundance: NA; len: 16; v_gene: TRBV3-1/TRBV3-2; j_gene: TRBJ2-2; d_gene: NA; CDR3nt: TGTGCCAGCAGCCAAGGAAAGGGGACCCTAACCGGGGAGCTGTTTTTT; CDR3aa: CASSQGKGTLTGELFF